The present TCR beta chain was sequenced within a study of shared clonotypes between healthy human individuals. Broader study findings: An anticipated effect of sequencing depth on clonotype sharing among donors was recognized.

Recent acute infections and vaccinations were absent in the healthy HIV-negative adult donors. The study separated CD4+ cells into CD45RA+ naive and CD45RA-negative memory subsets. Trimming removed 6 bases from V and 0 bases from J; junction bases left unmatched: 6. There are 15 residues in the CDR3. Germline V lookup: CDR1 MDHEN, CDR2 SYDVKM. Here immunoSEQ multiplex PCR was the method, and the copy in TCRdb shows in-frame clones only, minus some. The sample lists fewer than 2.5 million clones, 80% to 95% seen once, with about 0.34% in the top ten. A word on this clone: The antigen is not known. Other DNA sequences in the same sample also yield this CDR3.

The sequence was collected from a young man in good health. Some clones in this sample may be carry-over from other donors' samples. The sequenced sample was naive CD4+ T cells from PBMCs. This sample's subset: CD45RA+ positively selected. V gene TRBV28 combines with J gene TRBJ2-7, with 9 positions matching TRBD1. CDR3: CASSLPGQGSYEQYF. CDR3 DNA: TGTGCCAGCAGCCTCCCGGGACAGGGCTCCTACGAGCAGTACTTC.